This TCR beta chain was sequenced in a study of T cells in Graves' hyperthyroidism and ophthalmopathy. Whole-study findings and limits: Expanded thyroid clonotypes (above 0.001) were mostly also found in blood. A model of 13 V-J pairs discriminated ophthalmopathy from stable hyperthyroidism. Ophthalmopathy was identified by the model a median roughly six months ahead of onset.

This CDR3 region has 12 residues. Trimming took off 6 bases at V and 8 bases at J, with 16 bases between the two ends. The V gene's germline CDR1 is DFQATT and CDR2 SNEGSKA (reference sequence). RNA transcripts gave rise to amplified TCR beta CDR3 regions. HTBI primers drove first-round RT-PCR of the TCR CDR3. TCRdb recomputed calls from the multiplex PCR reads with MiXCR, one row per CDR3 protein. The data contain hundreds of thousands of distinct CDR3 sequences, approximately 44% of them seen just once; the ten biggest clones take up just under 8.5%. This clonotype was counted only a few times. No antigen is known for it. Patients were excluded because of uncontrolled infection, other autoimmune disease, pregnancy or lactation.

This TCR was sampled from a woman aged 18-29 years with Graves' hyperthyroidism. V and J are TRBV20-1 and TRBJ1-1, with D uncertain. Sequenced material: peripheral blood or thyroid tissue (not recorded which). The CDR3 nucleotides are TGCAGTGCACCTACGGGTAAAGGGGAAGCTTTCTTT. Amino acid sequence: CSAPTGKGEAFF.